The subject of this entry is one T cell receptor beta chain. What it binds is not known. RNA was extracted and reverse transcribed into cDNA as the sequencing template. Assay: immunoSEQ multiplex PCR; the TCRdb copy retains only in-frame clones and omits some. Of about 110,000 clones in the sample, 45% to 60% were seen once. The germline gives CDR1 LGHNA, CDR2 YNFKEQ. The CDR3 covers 16 residues. J lost 2 bases, V lost 0 bases, and 5 bases had no gene match. The data originate from a study of CD8+ T cells in alopecia areata. Study-wide results and limits: Lesional scalp, especially alopecia totalis/universalis, showed higher clonality than normal scalp.

This rearrangement joins TRBV4-2 to TRBJ2-3; 7 nucleotides line up with TRBD1. This TCR came from a human donor with alopecia areata. Material for sequencing was NKG2D-low CD8+ T cells sorted from blood. The CDR3 sequence: CASSQDRDSYTDTQYF. The DNA of the CDR3 is TGTGCCAGCAGCCAAGATCGGGACAGCTACACAGATACGCAGTATTTT.